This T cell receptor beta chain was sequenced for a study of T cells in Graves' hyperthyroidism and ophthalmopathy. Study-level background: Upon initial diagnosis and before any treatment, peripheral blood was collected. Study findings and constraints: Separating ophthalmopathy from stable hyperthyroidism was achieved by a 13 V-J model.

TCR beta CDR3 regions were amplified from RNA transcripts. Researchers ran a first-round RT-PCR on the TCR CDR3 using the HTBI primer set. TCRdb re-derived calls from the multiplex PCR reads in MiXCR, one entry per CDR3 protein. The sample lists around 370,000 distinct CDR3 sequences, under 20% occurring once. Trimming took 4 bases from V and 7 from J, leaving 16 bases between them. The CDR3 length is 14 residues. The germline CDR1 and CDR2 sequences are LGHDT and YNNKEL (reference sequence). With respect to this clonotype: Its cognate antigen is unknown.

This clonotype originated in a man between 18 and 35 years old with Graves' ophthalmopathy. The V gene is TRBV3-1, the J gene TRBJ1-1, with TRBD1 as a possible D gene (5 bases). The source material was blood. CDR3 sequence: CASSLRPRAGEAFF. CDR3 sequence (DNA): TGTGCCAGCAGCCTAAGGCCCAGGGCGGGTGAAGCTTTCTTT.